The rows below give T cell receptor beta chains drawn from one sample of a study of blood T cell repertoires in COVID-19. Some clones are missing from TCRdb's copy, which holds only in-frame ones; the method was immunoSEQ multiplex PCR. The sample includes fewer than 200,000 clones, more than 75% of them seen just once. The specimen sequenced was peripheral blood. The receptors stem from an older woman with COVID-19, enrolled during active disease. Each CDR3 is given with its conserved first and last residue. Each record gives: D gene, V gene, clone size, J gene, CDR3 protein, CDR3 DNA. The D gene is left open where the match is weak. Rows may omit the clone size; those that give it use once, few, many or a size class.

-	TRBV10-3	-	TRBJ1-2	CAISESGRGRTNYGYTF	TGTGCCATCAGTGAGTCGGGAAGGGGTCGTACCAACTATGGCTACACCTTC
-	TRBV12-3/TRBV12-4	few	TRBJ1-3	CASSFRGSTEASF	TGTGCCAGCAGCTTTAGGGGTTCCACAGAAGCAAGTTTT
-	TRBV12-3/TRBV12-4	-	TRBJ1-1	CASSLDGVSEAFF	TGTGCCAGCAGTTTAGACGGGGTGTCTGAAGCTTTCTTT
-	TRBV6-1	-	TRBJ1-3	CASSEFGSGNTIYF	TGTGCCAGCAGTGAGTTCGGCTCTGGAAACACCATATATTTT
-	TRBV3-1/TRBV3-2	-	TRBJ2-2	CASSPSRGELFF	TGTGCCAGCAGCCCGTCTCGGGGGGAGCTGTTTTTT
TRBD1	TRBV3-1/TRBV3-2	-	TRBJ2-2	CASRLGTEVGTGELFF	TGTGCCAGCAGACTCGGGACAGAAGTAGGGACCGGGGAGCTGTTTTTT
-	TRBV7-2	-	TRBJ2-7	CASSYLQGAEQYF	TGTGCCAGCAGCTACCTACAGGGAGCCGAGCAGTACTTC
-	TRBV27	-	TRBJ1-2	CASTPTGGRGYTF	TGTGCCAGCACCCCGACGGGGGGACGTGGCTACACCTTC
-	TRBV5-1	-	TRBJ1-3	CASSLLLIRLSGNTIYF	TGCGCCAGCAGCTTGCTATTAATCCGGTTGTCTGGAAACACCATATATTTT
-	TRBV19	-	TRBJ2-5	CASTNQGGLQETQYF	TGTGCCAGTACCAACCAGGGGGGTCTTCAAGAGACCCAGTACTTC
TRBD2	TRBV5-1	-	TRBJ2-1	CASSLESGSYNEQFF	TGCGCCAGCAGCTTGGAAAGCGGGAGCTACAATGAGCAGTTCTTC
-	TRBV27	-	TRBJ2-1	CASSYRGGRNEQFF	TGTGCCAGCAGTTATAGGGGAGGACGCAATGAGCAGTTCTTC
TRBD1	TRBV9	-	TRBJ2-7	CASSVAIGTGIYEQYF	TGTGCCAGCAGCGTAGCCATCGGGACAGGCATCTACGAGCAGTACTTC
TRBD2	TRBV7-3	-	TRBJ2-7	CASSSRAGLAGVEQYF	TGTGCCAGCAGCTCTAGGGCCGGACTAGCGGGAGTCGAGCAGTACTTC
TRBD1	TRBV6-5	once	TRBJ2-7	CASSNRGQGYEQYF	TGTGCCAGCAGTAACCGGGGACAGGGCTACGAGCAGTACTTC
-	TRBV9	-	TRBJ1-6	CASSGNTGNSPLHF	TGTGCCAGCAGCGGAAACACAGGGAATTCACCCCTCCACTTT
TRBD1	TRBV15	-	TRBJ1-3	CATSNGRGQNTIYF	TGTGCCACCAGTAACGGCAGGGGACAGAACACCATATATTTT
TRBD1	TRBV5-1	-	TRBJ2-7	CASSFNPLFLPGGTSEQYF	TGCGCCAGCAGCTTTAACCCCCTTTTCTTGCCAGGGGGAACCTCCGAGCAGTACTTC
-	TRBV19	-	TRBJ1-5	CASSSQGLGNQPQHF	TGTGCCAGTAGTTCGCAAGGACTTGGGAATCAGCCCCAGCATTTT
-	TRBV5-4	-	TRBJ1-3	CASSNEFSGNTIYF	TGTGCCAGCAGTAACGAGTTCTCTGGAAACACCATATATTTT
TRBD2	TRBV7-9	few	TRBJ2-1	CASSLGVSSGTEEQFF	TGTGCCAGCAGTTTGGGGGTGTCTAGCGGGACGGAGGAGCAGTTCTTC
TRBD1	TRBV29-1	few	TRBJ1-2	CSVEDKGQGNYGYTF	TGCAGCGTTGAAGATAAGGGACAGGGGAACTATGGCTACACCTTC
TRBD1	TRBV5-5	-	TRBJ1-2	CASSSRGQGGYGYTF	TGTGCCAGCAGCTCCCGGGGACAGGGCGGCTATGGCTACACCTTC
TRBD1	TRBV5-4	-	TRBJ1-1	CASSSNRGTEAFF	TGTGCCAGCAGTTCTAACAGGGGAACTGAAGCTTTCTTT
-	TRBV30	-	TRBJ2-5	CAWSVQGTRDTQYF	TGTGCCTGGAGTGTACAGGGCACCCGGGATACCCAGTACTTC
-	TRBV2	-	TRBJ2-3	CASSDKPDTQYF	TGTGCCAGCAGTGATAAGCCTGATACGCAGTATTTT
TRBD1	TRBV3-1/TRBV3-2	-	TRBJ1-1	CASSDRGNTEAFF	TGTGCCAGCAGCGACAGGGGGAACACTGAAGCTTTCTTT
-	TRBV4-1	-	TRBJ2-1	CASSQRSGASSYNEQFF	TGCGCCAGCAGCCAGAGGTCAGGGGCGAGCTCCTACAATGAGCAGTTCTTC
TRBD1	TRBV12-3/TRBV12-4	-	TRBJ1-1	CASSWTGNTEAFF	TGTGCCAGCAGTTGGACAGGTAACACTGAAGCTTTCTTT
TRBD1	TRBV10-3	-	TRBJ2-5	CAISDDRAETQYF	TGTGCCATCAGTGACGACAGGGCCGAGACCCAGTACTTC
TRBD1	TRBV28	few	TRBJ1-1	CASRVQGFTEAFF	TGTGCCAGCAGAGTACAGGGGTTCACTGAAGCTTTCTTT
TRBD2	TRBV11-3	-	TRBJ2-3	CASSRGGSTDTQYF	TGTGCCAGCAGCCGGGGAGGGAGCACAGATACGCAGTATTTT
-	TRBV2	-	TRBJ1-1	CASTERTFEAFF	TGTGCCAGCACTGAACGGACATTTGAAGCTTTCTTT
-	TRBV5-1	-	TRBJ1-2	CASSLDGQLNGYTF	TGCGCCAGCAGCTTGGATGGGCAGTTAAACGGCTACACCTTC
TRBD1	TRBV7-2	-	TRBJ1-3	CASSSTGVGNTIYF	TGTGCCAGCAGCTCGACAGGGGTTGGAAACACCATATATTTT
-	TRBV28	-	TRBJ1-2	CASSLGDYFRGYTF	TGTGCCAGCAGTTTAGGGGACTATTTTAGGGGCTACACCTTC
-	TRBV15	-	TRBJ1-6	CATSRDQGGESPLHF	TGTGCTACCAGCAGAGATCAGGGAGGGGAATCACCCCTCCACTTT
TRBD1	TRBV19	-	TRBJ1-2	CASSTRTGANYGYTF	TGTGCCAGTAGTACCCGGACAGGGGCGAACTATGGCTACACCTTC
-	TRBV28	-	TRBJ1-5	CASSRPDRGNQPQHF	TGTGCCAGCAGTCGCCCGGACAGAGGCAATCAGCCCCAGCATTTT
TRBD2	TRBV3-1/TRBV3-2	-	TRBJ2-5	CASSQYGRAQETQYF	TGTGCCAGCAGCCAATACGGGAGGGCCCAAGAGACCCAGTACTTC
TRBD2	TRBV6-2/TRBV6-3	-	TRBJ2-7	CASSRRLAGSYEQYF	TGTGCCAGCAGTCGACGACTAGCGGGCAGCTACGAGCAGTACTTC
TRBD1	TRBV10-3	once	TRBJ2-1	CAISDGQGEQFF	TGTGCCATCAGTGACGGACAGGGTGAGCAGTTCTTC
-	TRBV30	-	TRBJ2-7	CAWSLAYEQYF	TGTGCCTGGAGTTTAGCGTACGAGCAGTACTTC
-	TRBV5-5	-	TRBJ1-3	CASSLDVAVAGNTIYF	TGTGCCAGCAGCCTGGATGTCGCGGTGGCTGGAAACACCATATATTTT
-	TRBV7-9	-	TRBJ2-7	CASSLGSGLSYEQYF	TGTGCCAGCAGCTTAGGGTCAGGGTTATCGTACGAGCAGTACTTC
-	TRBV6-5	-	TRBJ2-7	CASSALGGLRYEQYF	TGTGCCAGCAGCGCGCTCGGGGGATTGAGGTACGAGCAGTACTTC
TRBD2	TRBV7-8	-	TRBJ2-2	CASSSQPGLAGVNTGELFF	TGTGCCAGCAGCTCCCAACCGGGACTAGCGGGGGTAAACACCGGGGAGCTGTTTTTT
TRBD1	TRBV2	-	TRBJ1-1	CASRALTGGGITEAFF	TGTGCCAGCAGAGCGTTGACAGGGGGCGGGATCACTGAAGCTTTCTTT
TRBD1	TRBV6-6	-	TRBJ1-4	CASTYRGRLEKLFF	TGTGCCAGCACATACAGGGGGCGTCTTGAAAAACTGTTTTTT
TRBD1	TRBV18	-	TRBJ2-7	CASSQQGPLESEQYF	TGTGCCAGCTCCCAACAGGGGCCCCTCGAGAGCGAGCAGTACTTC
TRBD2	TRBV4-1	-	TRBJ2-1	CASVSELLLAGVVNEQFF	TGCGCCAGCGTCTCCGAGCTCCTTTTGGCGGGAGTTGTAAATGAGCAGTTCTTC
TRBD1	TRBV18	-	TRBJ2-7	CASGAGTASSYEQYF	TGTGCCAGCGGGGCCGGGACAGCGAGCTCCTACGAGCAGTACTTC
-	TRBV27	-	TRBJ1-3	CASSPVGGGNTIYF	TGTGCCAGCAGTCCCGTCGGGGGAGGAAACACCATATATTTT